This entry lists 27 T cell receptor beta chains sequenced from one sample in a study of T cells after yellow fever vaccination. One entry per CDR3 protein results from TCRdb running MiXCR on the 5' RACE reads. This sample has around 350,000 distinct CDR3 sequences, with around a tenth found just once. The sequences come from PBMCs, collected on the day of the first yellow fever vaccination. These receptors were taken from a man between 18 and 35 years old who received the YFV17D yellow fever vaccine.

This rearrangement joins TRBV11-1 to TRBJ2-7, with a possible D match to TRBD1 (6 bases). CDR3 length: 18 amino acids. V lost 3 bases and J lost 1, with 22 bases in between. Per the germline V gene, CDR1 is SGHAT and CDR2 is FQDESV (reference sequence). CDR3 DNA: TGTGCCAGCAGCTTCGCTAGGGGGTACAACACCAGATCCTACGAGCAGTACTTC. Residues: CASSFARGYNTRSYEQYF.

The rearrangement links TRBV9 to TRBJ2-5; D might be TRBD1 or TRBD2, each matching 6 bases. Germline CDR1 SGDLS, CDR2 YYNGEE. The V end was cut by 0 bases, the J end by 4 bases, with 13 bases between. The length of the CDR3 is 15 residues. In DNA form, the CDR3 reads TGTGCCAGCAGCGTAGCTGGGGGGCTCGGAGAGACCCAGTACTTC. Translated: CASSVAGGLGETQYF.

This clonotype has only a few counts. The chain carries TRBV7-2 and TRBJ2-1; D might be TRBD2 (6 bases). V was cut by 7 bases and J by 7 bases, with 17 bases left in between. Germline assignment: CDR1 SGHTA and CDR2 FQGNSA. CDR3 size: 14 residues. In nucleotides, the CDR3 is TGTGCCAGCAAGGTTCGGGAGTTTGAGAATGAGCAGTTCTTC. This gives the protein CASKVREFENEQFF.

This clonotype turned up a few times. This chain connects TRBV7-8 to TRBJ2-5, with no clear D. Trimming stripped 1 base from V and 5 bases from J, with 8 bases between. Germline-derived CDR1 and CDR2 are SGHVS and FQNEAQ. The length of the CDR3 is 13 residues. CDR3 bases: TGTGCCAGCAGCTTAGGCGTATATGAGACCCAGTACTTC. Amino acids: CASSLGVYETQYF.

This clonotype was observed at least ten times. The CDR3 sequence: CASNLGPGALNTEAFF. CDR3 sequence (DNA): TGTGCCAGCAATTTGGGACCAGGGGCCCTGAACACTGAAGCTTTCTTT. V usage is TRBV12-3 or TRBV12-4 and J usage is TRBJ1-1, with a tentative D call TRBD1 (6 bases). V lost 7 bases and J lost 0, with 18 bases in between. The CDR3 consists of 16 residues.

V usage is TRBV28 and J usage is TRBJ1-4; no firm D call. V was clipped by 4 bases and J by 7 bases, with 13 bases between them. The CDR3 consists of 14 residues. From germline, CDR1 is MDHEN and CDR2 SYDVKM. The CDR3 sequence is CASSSSRVPEKLFF. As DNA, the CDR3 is TGTGCCAGCAGTTCGAGTCGGGTACCTGAAAAACTGTTTTTT.

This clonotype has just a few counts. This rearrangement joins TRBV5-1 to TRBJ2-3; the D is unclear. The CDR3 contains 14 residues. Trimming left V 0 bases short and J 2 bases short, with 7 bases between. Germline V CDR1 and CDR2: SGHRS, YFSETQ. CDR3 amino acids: CASSLGPLTDTQYF. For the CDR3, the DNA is TGCGCCAGCAGCTTGGGGCCCCTCACAGATACGCAGTATTTT. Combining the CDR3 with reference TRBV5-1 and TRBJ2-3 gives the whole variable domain KAGVTQTPRYLIKTRGQQVTLSCSPISGHRSVSWYQQTPGQGLQFLFEYFSETQRNKGNFPGRFSGRQFSNSRSEMNVSTLELGDSALYLCASSLGPLTDTQYFGPGTRLTVL.

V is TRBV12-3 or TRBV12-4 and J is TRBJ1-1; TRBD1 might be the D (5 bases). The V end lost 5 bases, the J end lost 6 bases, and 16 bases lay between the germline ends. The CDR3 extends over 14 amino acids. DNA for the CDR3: TGTGCCAGCAGTCTACAGGAGTTAATGGCTGAAGCTTTCTTT. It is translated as CASSLQELMAEAFF.

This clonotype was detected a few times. CDR3 in DNA: TGTGCCAGCAGCTTAGTGGAGTACGCAGATACGCAGTATTTT. It specifies CASSLVEYADTQYF. The chain combines TRBV7-8 with TRBJ2-3; D remains unclear. Trimming pared 1 base from V and 4 bases from J, leaving 9 bases between. CDR1 is SGHVS, CDR2 FQNEAQ, per germline. CDR3 length: 14 amino acids. Supplemented by reference TRBV7-8 and TRBJ2-3, the full variable domain reads GAGVSQSPRYKVAKRGQDVALRCDPISGHVSLFWYQQALGQGPEFLTYFQNEAQLDKSGLPSDRFFAERPEGSVSTLKIQRTQQEDSAVYLCASSLVEYADTQYFGPGTRLTVL.

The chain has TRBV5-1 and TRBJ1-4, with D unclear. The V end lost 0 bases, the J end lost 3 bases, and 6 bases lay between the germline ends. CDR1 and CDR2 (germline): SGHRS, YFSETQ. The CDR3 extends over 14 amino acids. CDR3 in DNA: TGCGCCAGCAGCTTGGCGGGGTCTAATGAAAAACTGTTTTTT. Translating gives CASSLAGSNEKLFF.

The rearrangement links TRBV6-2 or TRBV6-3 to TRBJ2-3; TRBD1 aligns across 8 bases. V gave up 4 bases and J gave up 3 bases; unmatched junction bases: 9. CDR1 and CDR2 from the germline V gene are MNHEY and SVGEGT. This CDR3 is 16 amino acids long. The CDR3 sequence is CASSFPGGGFTDTQYF. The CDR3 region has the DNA TGTGCCAGCAGTTTCCCAGGGGGCGGATTTACAGATACGCAGTATTTT.

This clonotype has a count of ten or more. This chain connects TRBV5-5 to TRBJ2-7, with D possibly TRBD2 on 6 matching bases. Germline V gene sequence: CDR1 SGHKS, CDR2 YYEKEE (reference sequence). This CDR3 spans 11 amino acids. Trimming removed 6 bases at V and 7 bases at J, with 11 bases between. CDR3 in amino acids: CASTLGGEQYF. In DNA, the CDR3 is TGTGCCAGCACCCTTGGGGGGGAGCAGTACTTC.

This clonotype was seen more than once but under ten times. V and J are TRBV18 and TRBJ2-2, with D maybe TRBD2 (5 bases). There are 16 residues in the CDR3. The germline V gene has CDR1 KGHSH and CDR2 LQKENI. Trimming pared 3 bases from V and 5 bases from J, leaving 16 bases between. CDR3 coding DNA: TGTGCCAGCTCACCTGCTCGAGGGCAGCTAACCGGGGAGCTGTTTTTT. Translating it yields CASSPARGQLTGELFF.

CDR3: CASKSLGEGYTF. The CDR3 coding sequence is TGTGCCAGCAAAAGTTTGGGGGAAGGCTACACCTTC. This chain connects TRBV9 to TRBJ1-2; maybe TRBD1 (5 bases). CDR3 length: 12 residues. The V gene's germline CDR1 is SGDLS and CDR2 YYNGEE. V was pared by 6 bases and J by 8 bases, with 14 bases between.

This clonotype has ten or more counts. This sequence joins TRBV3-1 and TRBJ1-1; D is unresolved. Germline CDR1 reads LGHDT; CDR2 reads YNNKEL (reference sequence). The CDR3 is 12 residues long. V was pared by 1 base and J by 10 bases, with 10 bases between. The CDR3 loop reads CASSQGKVGAFF. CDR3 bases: TGTGCCAGCAGCCAAGGTAAGGTGGGAGCTTTCTTT.

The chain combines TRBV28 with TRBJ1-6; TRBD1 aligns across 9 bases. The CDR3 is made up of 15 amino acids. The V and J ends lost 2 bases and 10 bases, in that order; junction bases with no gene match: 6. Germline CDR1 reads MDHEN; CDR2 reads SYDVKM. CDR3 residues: CASSLGDRAGSPLHF. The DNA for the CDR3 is TGTGCCAGCAGTTTAGGGGACAGGGCCGGGTCACCCCTCCACTTT.

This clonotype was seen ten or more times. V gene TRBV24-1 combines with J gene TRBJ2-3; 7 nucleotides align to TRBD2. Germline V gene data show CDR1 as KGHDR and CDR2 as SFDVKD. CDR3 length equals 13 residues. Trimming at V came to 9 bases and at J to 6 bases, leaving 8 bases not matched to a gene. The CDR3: CATAGTTGDTQYF. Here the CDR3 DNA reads TGTGCCACCGCCGGGACTACCGGGGATACGCAGTATTTT.

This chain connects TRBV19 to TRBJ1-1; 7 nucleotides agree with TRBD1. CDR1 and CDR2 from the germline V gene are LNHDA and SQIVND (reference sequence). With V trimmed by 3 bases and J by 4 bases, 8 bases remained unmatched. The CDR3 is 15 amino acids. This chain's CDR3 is CASSIGSGGGTEAFF. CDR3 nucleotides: TGTGCCAGTAGTATTGGGTCAGGGGGGGGCACTGAAGCTTTCTTT.

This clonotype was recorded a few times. The CDR3 here is CASPGGLGGTGELFF. CDR3 nucleotide sequence: TGTGCCAGCCCTGGAGGGTTAGGAGGCACCGGGGAGCTGTTTTTT. The chain uses TRBV7-9 and TRBJ2-2; D might be TRBD2 (6 bases). Germline CDR1 reads SEHNR; CDR2 reads FQNEAQ (reference sequence). The CDR3 is 15 amino acids. V lost 8 bases and J lost 4, with 17 bases in between.

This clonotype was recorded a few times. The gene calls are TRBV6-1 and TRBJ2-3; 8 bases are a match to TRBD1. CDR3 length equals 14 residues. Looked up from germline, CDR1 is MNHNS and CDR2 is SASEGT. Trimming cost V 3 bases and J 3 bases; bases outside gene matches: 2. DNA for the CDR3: TGTGCCAGCAGTGACCGGACAGGGACAGATACGCAGTATTTT. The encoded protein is CASSDRTGTDTQYF.

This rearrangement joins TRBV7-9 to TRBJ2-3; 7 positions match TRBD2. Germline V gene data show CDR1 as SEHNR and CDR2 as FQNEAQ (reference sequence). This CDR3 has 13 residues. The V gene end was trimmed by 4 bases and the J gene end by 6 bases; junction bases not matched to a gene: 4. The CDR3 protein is CASSWEAGDTQYF. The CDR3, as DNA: TGTGCCAGCAGCTGGGAAGCGGGGGATACGCAGTATTTT.

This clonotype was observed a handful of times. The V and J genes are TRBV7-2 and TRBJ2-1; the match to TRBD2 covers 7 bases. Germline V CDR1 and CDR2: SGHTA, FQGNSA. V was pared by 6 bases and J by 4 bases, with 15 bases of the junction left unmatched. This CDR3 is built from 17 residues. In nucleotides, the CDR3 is TGTGCCAGCAGACCTCAAGGATCGGGGGGAGCTTACAATGAGCAGTTCTTC. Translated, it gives CASRPQGSGGAYNEQFF.

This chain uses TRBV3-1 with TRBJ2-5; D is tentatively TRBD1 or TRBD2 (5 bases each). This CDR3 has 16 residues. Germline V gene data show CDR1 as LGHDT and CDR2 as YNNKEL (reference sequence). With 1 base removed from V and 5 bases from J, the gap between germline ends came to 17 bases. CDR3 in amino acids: CASSQGGGSGLETQYF. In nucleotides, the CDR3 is TGTGCCAGCAGCCAAGGTGGGGGAAGCGGATTGGAGACCCAGTACTTC.

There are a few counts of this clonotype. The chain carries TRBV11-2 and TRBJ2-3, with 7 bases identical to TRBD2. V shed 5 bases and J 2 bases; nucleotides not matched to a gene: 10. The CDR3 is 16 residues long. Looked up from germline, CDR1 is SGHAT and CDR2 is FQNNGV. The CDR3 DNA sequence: TGTGCCAGCAGCCGCGGGGCGGGGGTTCTCACAGATACGCAGTATTTT. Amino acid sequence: CASSRGAGVLTDTQYF.

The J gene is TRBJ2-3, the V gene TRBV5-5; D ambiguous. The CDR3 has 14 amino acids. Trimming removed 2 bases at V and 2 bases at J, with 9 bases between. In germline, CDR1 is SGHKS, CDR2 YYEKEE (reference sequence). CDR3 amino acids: CASSFNSPTDTQYF. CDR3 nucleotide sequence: TGTGCCAGCAGCTTTAACAGCCCCACAGATACGCAGTATTTT. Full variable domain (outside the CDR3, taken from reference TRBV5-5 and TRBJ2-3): DAGVTQSPTHLIKTRGQQVTLRCSPISGHKSVSWYQQVLGQGPQFIFQYYEKEERGRGNFPDRFSARQFPNYSSELNVNALLLGDSALYLCASSFNSPTDTQYFGPGTRLTVL.

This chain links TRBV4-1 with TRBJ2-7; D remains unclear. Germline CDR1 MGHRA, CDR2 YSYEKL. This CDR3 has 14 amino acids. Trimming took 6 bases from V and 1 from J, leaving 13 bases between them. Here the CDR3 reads CASRPLLRSYEQYF. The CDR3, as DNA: TGCGCCAGCAGACCCCTACTCCGGTCCTACGAGCAGTACTTC.

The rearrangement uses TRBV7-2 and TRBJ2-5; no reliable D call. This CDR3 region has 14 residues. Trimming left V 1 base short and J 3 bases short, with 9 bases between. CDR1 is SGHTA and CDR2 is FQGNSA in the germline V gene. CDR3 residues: CASSLGGHEETQYF. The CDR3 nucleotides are TGTGCCAGCAGCTTAGGGGGTCATGAAGAGACCCAGTACTTC.